A single TCR beta chain is shown here with its context. This clonotype came up many times. What this receptor recognizes is not known. The input lacks base qualities; no much larger clone sits a single base away. TCR beta CDR3 regions were amplified from RNA transcripts. The TCR CDR3 was subjected to a first round of RT-PCR using the HTBI primer set and the Qiagen OneStep RT-PCR kit. Libraries were constructed in a second round of multiplex PCR, after which size selection and purification were carried out. Libraries were sequenced paired-end with 100 bp reads on an Illumina HiSeq2000. The original pipeline was this. SOAPnuke was used to process the raw data, removing reads that contained adapters or uncalled bases, had a mean Phred below 15, or lacked an exact match to the constant primer or identifier. COPE v1.2.5 was used to merge the high-quality paired reads, and each unique nucleotide sequence was defined as a clonotype. Clonotypes were aligned to IMGT TRBV, TRBD and TRBJ reference segments using MiTCR v1.1. Analysis was restricted to V-J combinations with a frequency above 0.0001, which covered 99.2% of repertoires. The TCS score was defined as F50 (clonal expansion) divided by E x V (chaos), with BLOSUM62-based TCRdist calculated between CDR3 peptides within each V-J. Welch's t-statistics and random forest reduced 450 to 600 V-J features to 13, which were used in a naive Bayes classifier (R e1071). The raw public reads went through TCRdb reprocessing: fastp at Q25, MiXCR clone calling, in-frame beta chains kept. Identical CDR3 proteins give one entry, which carries the most common genes and DNA. For this entry, the V and J calls and clone size follow TCRdb and not the study's own pipeline. The sample table lists around 340,000 distinct CDR3 sequences, roughly 18% of them with a count of one. The ten most abundant clones make up roughly a sixth of the sample.

In the ophthalmopathy patients, disease was moderately to severely active, with a Clinical Activity Score of 3 or more, a NOSPECS grade of 4 or more, and a duration of less than 3 months. The study excluded patients with uncontrolled infections, other autoimmune diseases, pregnancy or lactation. Clinical symptoms, serum thyroxine and TRAb, thyroid ultrasound, and orbital computed tomography formed the basis for the diagnoses. PBMCs were isolated from about 9 ml of fresh peripheral blood by Ficoll-Paque density gradient centrifugation. Total RNA was extracted with Trizol reagent, and quality was checked on an Agilent 2100 Bioanalyzer. The sample comes from a study of T cells in Graves' hyperthyroidism and ophthalmopathy (dated by TCRdb to about 2019). At the level of the whole study: Peripheral blood was sampled at the time of initial diagnosis, prior to any treatment. TCR V-J signatures able to tell the groups apart were searched for in a discovery cohort of some 97 patients, of whom roughly 42 had Graves' ophthalmopathy and 57 had stable Graves' hyperthyroidism. Prospective prediction of ophthalmopathy was tested in an independent validation cohort consisting of under 20 hyperthyroidism patients and 17 patients who later progressed to ophthalmopathy. The 75 to 100 discovery patients were divided at random into training and test sets in a 7:3 ratio. The study also compared thyroid tissue and blood T-cell repertoires from a handful of Graves' hyperthyroidism patients. After blood sampling, hyperthyroidism patients were treated with methimazole at a starting dose of 30 mg daily, and ophthalmopathy patients were treated with high-dose intravenous methylprednisolone. TCR Vbeta CDR3 sequencing of approximately 140 peripheral blood samples (around 45 ophthalmopathy, roughly 74 hyperthyroidism and approximately 17 progressor patients) is reported in the paper. General study outcomes and caveats: Blood samples also contained most of the expanded thyroid clonotypes (frequency above 0.001), which suggests that blood repertoires may reflect thyroid immune responses. A 13 V-J signature model separated ophthalmopathy from stable hyperthyroidism, with approximately 86% sensitivity and roughly 84% specificity in cross-validation and 80%/75% in testing. In validation, the model predicted progression to ophthalmopathy a median of approximately 6.6 months before onset, with about 64% sensitivity and roughly 72% specificity. No statistical method was used to fix the sample size in advance, and group allocation was not hidden from the investigators.

The cysteine opens and the phenylalanine closes a CDR3 of 14 amino acids. Only the CDR3 portion is preserved as DNA: 42 bases, with reading frame beginning at the first base. V loses 4 bases at its end and J loses 10 bases; junction bases beyond the gene matches: 9. In the germline V gene, CDR1 corresponds to SGHRS and CDR2 to YFSETQ. In this chain, TRBV5-1 is recombined with TRBJ2-7, with TRBD2 identical over 12 junction bases. This receptor was obtained from a woman aged 40 to 50 with Graves' ophthalmopathy. The specimen was blood. Here the CDR3 is given as CASSKTGTSGPQYF. In nucleotide form, the sequence is TGCGCCAGCAGCAAAACCGGGACTAGCGGGCCACAGTACTTC. The full variable domain, with segments outside the CDR3 supplied by the reference TRBV5-1 and TRBJ2-7 proteins, appears as KAGVTQTPRYLIKTRGQQVTLSCSPISGHRSVSWYQQTPGQGLQFLFEYFSETQRNKGNFPGRFSGRQFSNSRSEMNVSTLELGDSALYLCASSKTGTSGPQYFGPGTRLTVT.